The 13 T cell receptor beta chains reported below all come from one sample, sequenced in a study of shared clonotypes between healthy human individuals. Produced via immunoSEQ multiplex PCR; TCRdb's table is partial and in-frame only. Counted here are around 1.9 million clones, about 93% occurring once; the ten biggest clones make up under 2%. CD45RO negativity and positive selection for CCR7 defined naive CD8 cells, a population that excluded terminally differentiated effector memory CD45RA+ cells. The specimen sequenced was naive CD8+ T cells from PBMCs. These TCRs come from a man aged 18 to 29 in good health. Some clones in this sample may be carry-over from other donors' samples.

The rearrangement uses TRBV28 and TRBJ1-2; 7 nucleotides line up with TRBD1. CDR1 is MDHEN, CDR2 SYDVKM, per germline. V dropped 8 bases and J dropped 4; count of bases not matched to a gene: 10. This CDR3 is 14 amino acids long. CDR3 amino acids: CASLDLTGIYGYTF. DNA for the CDR3: TGTGCCAGCCTCGATCTGACAGGGATCTATGGCTACACCTTC.

The chain employs TRBV28 and TRBJ2-1; 10 bases are shared with TRBD2. The CDR3 extends over 15 amino acids. Germline CDR1 and CDR2: MDHEN and SYDVKM. V lost 5 bases, J lost 5 bases, and 6 bases stayed unmatched. CDR3 nucleotides: TGTGCCAGCAGTCAACCAGCGGGAGGGGACAATGAGCAGTTCTTC. Translating it yields CASSQPAGGDNEQFF.

As for this clone: Because the CDR3 is missing its conserved closing phenylalanine or tryptophan, this is likely a read error. The limits of the CDR3 on the DNA are not certain, so only TCRdb's listed CDR3 is given. V is TRBV12-2 and J is TRBJ2-6. TRBV12-2 is tagged as a pseudogene. The CDR3 is made up of 10 amino acids, end residues included. The CDR3 region is CASRLVQVRV.

In nucleotides, the CDR3 is TGTGCCAGCAGCTTAGATAGCGCCAAAAACATTCAGTACTTC. Translated, it gives CASSLDSAKNIQYF. The chain employs TRBV11-2 and TRBJ2-4; no clear D gene. The germline gives CDR1 SGHAT, CDR2 FQNNGV. V shed 0 bases and J shed 1 base, with 4 bases lying between them. The CDR3 totals 14 residues. The full variable domain, with the rest looked up from reference TRBV11-2 and TRBJ2-4, is EAGVAQSPRYKIIEKRQSVAFWCNPISGHATLYWYQQILGQGPKLLIQFQNNGVVDDSQLPKDRFSAERLKGVDSTLKIQPAKLEDSAVYLCASSLDSAKNIQYFGAGTRLSVL.

V and J are TRBV27 and TRBJ2-1; tentatively, D is TRBD1 (6 bases). The CDR3 covers 14 residues. With 4 bases removed from V and 3 bases from J, the gap between germline ends came to 10 bases. Germline CDR1 MNHEY, CDR2 SMNVEV (reference sequence). In DNA, the CDR3 is TGTGCCAGCAGTTCTACAGGGTTCTACAATGAGCAGTTCTTC. Amino acid sequence: CASSSTGFYNEQFF.

This rearrangement joins TRBV27 to TRBJ2-7, with a possible D match to TRBD1 (5 bases). CDR1 and CDR2 (germline): MNHEY, SMNVEV (reference sequence). The germline V and J ends were trimmed by 6 bases and 2 bases, with 23 bases remaining between them. The CDR3 sequence is 17 residues long. DNA of the CDR3: TGTGCCAGCAGCACGACAGAGGAGTGGAACAAAGCCTACGAGCAGTACTTC. It is translated as CASSTTEEWNKAYEQYF.

The chain has TRBV7-9 and TRBJ2-7, with 7 positions matching TRBD1. The germline CDR1 and CDR2 sequences are SEHNR and FQNEAQ (reference sequence). V lost 5 bases, J lost 3 bases, and 10 bases stayed unmatched. CDR3 length: 15 residues. CDR3 nucleotides: TGTGCCAGCAGCGGTGGGACAGACAGAATCTACGAGCAGTACTTC. Its protein is CASSGGTDRIYEQYF.

There are a few counts of this clone. The V gene is TRBV18, the J gene TRBJ1-2, with 7 bases matching TRBD1. Germline trimming cut 2 bases from V and 8 bases from J; bases unmatched to any gene: 8. Germline V CDR1 and CDR2: KGHSH, LQKENI. CDR3 length: 14 amino acids. CDR3 amino acids: CASSPMGQLDGYTF. In DNA, the CDR3 is TGTGCCAGCTCACCAATGGGACAGTTGGACGGCTACACCTTC.

The chain joins TRBV28 to TRBJ1-1, with D hard to call. Germline-derived CDR1 and CDR2 are MDHEN and SYDVKM. The V end lost 5 bases, the J end lost 4 bases, and 14 bases lay between the germline ends. The CDR3 runs 14 residues. Here the CDR3 reads CASSPPIPGTEAFF. The CDR3 nucleotides read TGTGCCAGCAGTCCTCCCATTCCGGGCACTGAAGCTTTCTTT.

The rearrangement uses TRBV7-9 and TRBJ1-2; D uncertain. Between the trimmed V and J ends, which lost 4 bases and 0 bases, there was a span of 9 bases. CDR3 length equals 14 residues. CDR1 is SEHNR and CDR2 is FQNEAQ in the germline V gene (reference sequence). The CDR3 region has the DNA TGTGCCAGCAGCTCCGGGCGGACTAACTATGGCTACACCTTC. Residues: CASSSGRTNYGYTF.

This clone has a single count. The chain joins TRBV27 to TRBJ2-1, with D uncertain. Germline-derived CDR1 and CDR2 are MNHEY and SMNVEV (reference sequence). CDR3 length equals 16 residues. Trimming took 4 bases from V and 8 from J, leaving 21 bases between them. The CDR3 loop reads CASSSSLNIGSDEQFF. CDR3 sequence (DNA): TGTGCCAGCAGTTCTTCCCTGAATATTGGATCGGATGAGCAGTTCTTC.

This rearrangement joins TRBV29-1 to TRBJ2-3; 12 bases are shared with TRBD2. Germline CDR1 and CDR2: SQVTM and ANQGSEA. V was pared by 6 bases and J by 1 base, with 11 bases of the junction left unmatched. The CDR3 contains 17 residues. DNA for the CDR3: TGCAGCGTCGAGGGCCTAGCGGGAGGGGGGGGCACAGATACGCAGTATTTT. It translates to CSVEGLAGGGGTDTQYF.

The chain links TRBV27 to TRBJ1-5; a possible D gene is TRBD1 (5 bases). CDR1 and CDR2 from the germline V gene are MNHEY and SMNVEV (reference sequence). The CDR3 runs to 14 residues. V dropped 5 bases and J dropped 7 bases, with 15 bases sitting between them. As DNA, the CDR3 is TGTGCCAGCAGTACTCAGGGTGCTTGGCAGCCCCAGCATTTT. Protein: CASSTQGAWQPQHF.